A single sample gave rise to the 32 T cell receptor beta chains below, sequenced in a study of OX40 agonist ivuxolimab in advanced cancers. The repertoire was sequenced with immunoSEQ multiplex PCR; TCRdb's copy has only in-frame clones and lacks some. The table records 40,000 to 60,000 clones, approximately 86% of them present only once. Specimen: CD4+ or CD8+ T cells sorted from blood, collected in a trial of the OX40 agonist ivuxolimab. Every receptor here comes from an adult with an advanced solid tumor such as melanoma, head and neck, liver or kidney cancer.

In this sample, this clone turned up once. V usage is TRBV5-8 and J usage is TRBJ1-4; D is unresolved. The CDR3 runs to 16 residues. Germline lookup yields CDR1 SGHTS and CDR2 YDEGEE. The V and J ends lost 4 bases and 0 bases respectively, with 13 bases between them. The CDR3 sequence is CASSPRTAATNEKLFF. CDR3 DNA: TGTGCCAGCAGCCCCAGGACGGCTGCAACTAATGAAAAACTGTTTTTT.

There are a few counts of this clone. This rearrangement joins TRBV7-2 to TRBJ1-6; D is uncertain. This CDR3 has 14 residues. Looked up from germline, CDR1 is SGHTA and CDR2 is FQGNSA. The germline V and J ends were trimmed by 5 bases and 0 bases, with 5 bases remaining between them. CDR3 in DNA: TGTGCCAGCAGCGGGAGCTCCTATAATTCACCCCTCCACTTT. Translating it yields CASSGSSYNSPLHF.

The genes are TRBV6-1 and TRBJ2-1, with no clear D. Germline CDR1 is MNHNS and CDR2 is SASEGT. The CDR3 is 12 amino acids. V lost 6 bases, J lost 5 bases, and 8 bases lay in between. The DNA of the CDR3 is TGTGCCAGCAGGGCTGTTAACAATGAGCAGTTCTTC. Amino acids: CASRAVNNEQFF.

This clone was seen a few times. This chain uses TRBV6-1 with TRBJ2-3; D remains unclear. CDR1 is MNHNS, CDR2 SASEGT, per germline. V gave up 2 bases and J gave up 10 bases, with 13 bases separating them. The CDR3 runs 13 residues. CDR3 protein: CASSERTLGPQYF. DNA for the CDR3: TGTGCCAGCAGTGAACGTACCCTTGGGCCGCAGTATTTT.

This clone turned up a few times. The V and J genes are TRBV7-3 and TRBJ1-1; D is possibly TRBD1 (6 bases). CDR1 is SGHTA and CDR2 is FQGTGA in the germline V gene. V lost 4 bases to trimming and J lost 4 bases, with 10 bases between them. The CDR3 is 13 residues long. The CDR3 loop reads CASSSGHGTEAFF. The DNA of the CDR3 is TGTGCCAGCAGCTCGGGACATGGCACTGAAGCTTTCTTT. Drawing the rest from reference TRBV7-3 and TRBJ1-1, the complete variable domain is GAGVSQTPSNKVTEKGKYVELRCDPISGHTALYWYRQSLGQGPEFLIYFQGTGAADDSGLPNDRFFAVRPEGSVSTLKIQRTERGDSAVYLCASSSGHGTEAFFGQGTRLTVV.

The sample holds one count of this clone. The CDR3 loop reads CASSPSGGVADTQYF. Written as DNA, the CDR3 is TGTGCCAGCAGTCCTAGCGGGGGGGTGGCGGATACGCAGTATTTT. This rearrangement joins TRBV6-6 to TRBJ2-3; 12 bases line up with TRBD2. V shed 5 bases and J 6 bases; nucleotides not matched to a gene: 6. CDR3 size: 15 residues. Per germline, CDR1 MNHNY and CDR2 SVGAGI (reference sequence).

This clone was seen only a few times. This chain joins TRBV5-1 and TRBJ2-5, with 8 bases that match TRBD2. The V gene's germline CDR1 is SGHRS and CDR2 YFSETQ. The CDR3 extends over 12 amino acids. The trim removed 4 bases at V and 4 bases at J, leaving 0 bases unmatched. DNA of the CDR3: TGCGCCAGCAGCCGGGAGGGAGAGACCCAGTACTTC. Amino acid sequence: CASSREGETQYF.

This chain joins TRBV6-6 and TRBJ1-2; D is possibly TRBD1 (5 bases). The CDR3 runs to 12 residues. The germline V and J ends were trimmed by 6 bases and 6 bases, with 11 bases remaining between them. Germline CDR1 is MNHNY and CDR2 is SVGAGI (reference sequence). The CDR3 is CASSPLGDGYTF. CDR3 DNA sequence: TGTGCCAGCAGCCCGCTGGGGGATGGCTACACCTTC.

This chain uses TRBV19 with TRBJ2-5; TRBD2 might be the D (5 bases). CDR3 size: 12 residues. The V end lost 9 bases, the J end lost 1 base, and 9 bases lay between the germline ends. From germline, CDR1 is LNHDA and CDR2 SQIVND (reference sequence). In nucleotides, the CDR3 is TGTGCCAGCGGTCGGGGCCAAGAGACCCAGTACTTC. Amino acid sequence: CASGRGQETQYF.

This clone was recorded a few times. The chain uses TRBV7-9 and TRBJ1-1, with a tentative D call TRBD1 (6 bases). With 0 bases removed from V and 10 bases from J, the gap between germline ends came to 9 bases. Germline V lookup: CDR1 SEHNR, CDR2 FQNEAQ (reference sequence). The CDR3 runs 12 residues. The DNA of the CDR3 is TGTGCCAGCAGCTTAGCGACAGGTATAGCTTTCTTT. Translated, it gives CASSLATGIAFF.

This clone occurred a few times. This rearrangement joins TRBV5-1 to TRBJ1-1, with unresolved D. V was shortened by 3 bases and J by 1 base, with 1 base between the two germline ends. The CDR3 has 11 residues. CDR1 is SGHRS, CDR2 YFSETQ, per germline. In nucleotides, the CDR3 is TGCGCCAGCAGCTCGAACACTGAAGCTTTCTTT. Translated: CASSSNTEAFF.

The CDR3 region has the DNA TGTGCCAGCAGCAAAGCGGGGGCCCTTTACGAGCAGTACTTC. Translating it yields CASSKAGALYEQYF. The rearrangement links TRBV21-1 to TRBJ2-7; no check of the table's D call, TRBD1, against the DNA was made. TRBV21-1 is flagged as a pseudogene. The CDR3 length is 14 residues.

The chain couples TRBV7-3 to TRBJ2-2; D might be TRBD2 (5 bases). Germline-derived CDR1 and CDR2 are SGHTA and FQGTGA. Trimming took 3 bases from V and 6 from J, leaving 14 bases between them. The CDR3 length is 15 residues. As DNA, the CDR3 is TGTGCCAGCAGCTTTTTCTCGGGGTCCCCCGGGGAGCTGTTTTTT. As protein: CASSFFSGSPGELFF.

The V and J genes are TRBV6-1 and TRBJ1-5, with no clear D. The ends were cut back, 2 bases at V and 0 bases at J, with 20 bases in the middle. Germline CDR1 reads MNHNS; CDR2 reads SASEGT. The length of the CDR3 is 19 residues. This CDR3 reads CASSEYVVGIVGSNQPQHF. The CDR3 coding sequence is TGTGCCAGCAGTGAATATGTTGTGGGCATCGTGGGTAGCAATCAGCCCCAGCATTTT.

The chain joins TRBV9 to TRBJ1-1; D uncertain. The germline CDR1 and CDR2 sequences are SGDLS and YYNGEE. Trimming took 0 bases from V and 1 from J, leaving 10 bases between them. CDR3 length: 15 residues. The CDR3 loop reads CASSVGGGWNTEAFF. DNA for the CDR3: TGTGCCAGCAGCGTAGGTGGAGGGTGGAACACTGAAGCTTTCTTT.

V usage is TRBV7-9 and J usage is TRBJ2-5; tentative D call: TRBD1 (6 bases). The V end was cut by 2 bases, the J end by 5 bases, with 21 bases between. Germline-derived CDR1 and CDR2 are SEHNR and FQNEAQ (reference sequence). CDR3 length: 17 residues. CDR3 protein: CASSLFRGGPLGETQYF. In nucleotides, the CDR3 is TGTGCCAGCAGCTTATTCAGGGGCGGACCCCTGGGGGAGACCCAGTACTTC.

The V and J genes are TRBV9 and TRBJ2-2; D may be TRBD2 (7 bases). Germline CDR1 SGDLS, CDR2 YYNGEE. The CDR3 is made up of 15 amino acids. V was cut by 5 bases and J by 5 bases, with 16 bases left in between. CDR3 loop: CASSLNREGTGELFF. Written as DNA, the CDR3 is TGTGCCAGCAGTCTAAACAGGGAGGGAACCGGGGAGCTGTTTTTT. Supplemented by reference TRBV9 and TRBJ2-2, the full variable domain reads DSGVTQTPKHLITATGQRVTLRCSPRSGDLSVYWYQQSLDQGLQFLIQYYNGEERAKGNILERFSAQQFPDLHSELNLSSLELGDSALYFCASSLNREGTGELFFGEGSRLTVL.

Of note for this clone: One end of the junction varies from germline; a read error may be responsible. Additional DNA sequences in this sample encode the identical CDR3. The chain's CDR3 is CASSLGQVETGELFF. CDR3 in DNA: TGCGCCAGCAGTTTAGGGCAGGTCGAAACCGGGGAGCTGTTTTTT. The chain links TRBV27 to TRBJ2-2; D is unclear. CDR1 and CDR2 (germline): MNHEY, SMNVEV (reference sequence). CDR3 length equals 15 residues.

The chain couples TRBV10-2 to TRBJ1-3; 8 nucleotides agree with TRBD1. CDR1 WSHSY and CDR2 SAAADI come from the germline V gene. Trimming cost V 10 bases and J 0 bases; bases outside gene matches: 5. The CDR3 sequence is 14 residues long. This CDR3 reads CATRQGSSGNTIYF. CDR3 sequence (DNA): TGCGCCACCAGACAGGGGTCCTCTGGAAACACCATATATTTT.

Comment on this clone: At one of its ends the junction is not consistent with the germline gene, which may arise from a read error. This chain joins TRBV7-2 and TRBJ1-2; 8 nucleotides line up with TRBD1. Germline-derived CDR1 and CDR2 are SGHTA and FQGNSA. The CDR3 has 16 residues. CDR3 protein: CVSSPRRQGINYGYTF. The CDR3 DNA reads TGTGTCAGCAGCCCACGACGACAGGGGATCAACTATGGCTACACCTTC.

J is TRBJ1-1 and V is TRBV21-1; the DNA was not compared with TRBD1, the D call given in the table. TRBV21-1 is flagged as a pseudogene. CDR3 size: 15 residues. CDR3 nucleotide sequence: TGTGCCAGCAAGATTGTGGGGGACAATCTCCCTGAAGCTTTCTTT. It translates to CASKIVGDNLPEAFF.

The chain joins TRBV7-9 to TRBJ2-3; TRBD1 or TRBD2 may be the D gene (5 bases each). Per the germline V gene, CDR1 is SEHNR and CDR2 is FQNEAQ (reference sequence). With 5 bases removed from V and 3 bases from J, the gap between germline ends came to 12 bases. CDR3 length: 14 amino acids. CDR3 nucleotide sequence: TGTGCCAGCAGCCCAACAGGACTTACAGATACGCAGTATTTT. The encoded protein is CASSPTGLTDTQYF. Filled out from reference TRBV7-9 and TRBJ2-3, the complete variable domain reads DTGVSQNPRHKITKRGQNVTFRCDPISEHNRLYWYRQTLGQGPEFLTYFQNEAQLEKSRLLSDRFSAERPKGSFSTLEIQRTEQGDSAMYLCASSPTGLTDTQYFGPGTRLTVL.

CDR3 region: CASSGMKTGELFF. The CDR3 DNA reads as TGTGCCAGCAGTGGGATGAAAACCGGGGAGCTGTTTTTT. This rearrangement joins TRBV2 to TRBJ2-2; D ambiguous. The ends were cut back, 4 bases at V and 5 bases at J, with 8 bases in the middle. Germline loops: CDR1 SNHLY, CDR2 FYNNEI. CDR3 length: 13 amino acids.

The chain recombines TRBV7-2 with TRBJ1-2; 7 nucleotides line up with TRBD1. Germline trimming cut 4 bases from V and 4 bases from J; bases unmatched to any gene: 9. The germline V gene has CDR1 SGHTA and CDR2 FQGNSA. The CDR3 has 15 amino acids. CDR3 amino acids: CASSSRQGFGYGYTF. The DNA for the CDR3 is TGTGCCAGCAGCTCCCGACAGGGCTTCGGCTATGGCTACACCTTC.

In its sample, this clone was seen once. The chain couples TRBV5-5 to TRBJ1-1; TRBD1 is a possible D gene (5 bases). In germline, CDR1 is SGHKS, CDR2 YYEKEE (reference sequence). The CDR3 loop spans 17 amino acids. V was shortened by 4 bases and J by 1 base, with 20 bases between the two germline ends. CDR3: CASSPKEGRGWNTEAFF. The CDR3 DNA follows: TGTGCCAGCAGCCCTAAGGAGGGACGGGGATGGAACACTGAAGCTTTCTTT.

CDR3 DNA sequence: TGTGCCAGCAGACAGGGGATAGCCAAGGAGACCCAGTACTTC. Translated: CASRQGIAKETQYF. This chain joins TRBV7-2 and TRBJ2-5; 7 nucleotides line up with TRBD1. This CDR3 comprises 14 residues. V gave up 6 bases and J gave up 5 bases; unmatched junction bases: 9. In germline, CDR1 is SGHTA, CDR2 FQGNSA.

The chain employs TRBV2 and TRBJ1-1; no clear D gene. CDR1 is SNHLY and CDR2 is FYNNEI in the germline V gene. This CDR3 region has 15 residues. V lost 4 bases and J lost 2, with 14 bases in between. The CDR3 sequence is CASSVELSGNTEAFF. CDR3 nucleotides: TGTGCCAGCAGTGTAGAACTATCTGGTAACACTGAAGCTTTCTTT. The full variable domain, with the rest looked up from reference TRBV2 and TRBJ1-1, is EPEVTQTPSHQVTQMGQEVILRCVPISNHLYFYWYRQILGQKVEFLVSFYNNEISEKSEIFDDQFSVERPDGSNFTLKIRSTKLEDSAMYFCASSVELSGNTEAFFGQGTRLTVV.

The J gene is TRBJ2-3, the V gene TRBV15; D is ambiguous. This CDR3 has 15 amino acids. V dropped 5 bases and J dropped 3 bases, with 15 bases sitting between them. Germline assignment: CDR1 LNHNV and CDR2 YYDKDF (reference sequence). The CDR3 is CATSLEGAWTDTQYF. CDR3 DNA: TGTGCCACCAGCTTAGAAGGAGCGTGGACAGATACGCAGTATTTT.

J is TRBJ2-1 and V is TRBV5-1, with TRBD2 identical over 11 bases. The CDR3 is 18 amino acids. Germline CDR1 is SGHRS and CDR2 is YFSETQ. V was clipped by 0 bases and J by 5 bases; unmatched bases: 10. The CDR3, as DNA: TGCGCCAGCAGCTTGGGCAGCTCTAGCGGGGGGCCGCACAATGAGCAGTTCTTC. Residues: CASSLGSSSGGPHNEQFF. Together with reference TRBV5-1 and TRBJ2-1, the CDR3 gives the full variable domain: KAGVTQTPRYLIKTRGQQVTLSCSPISGHRSVSWYQQTPGQGLQFLFEYFSETQRNKGNFPGRFSGRQFSNSRSEMNVSTLELGDSALYLCASSLGSSSGGPHNEQFFGPGTRLTVL.

The V gene is TRBV5-6, the J gene TRBJ2-1, with a tentative D call TRBD1 (5 bases). The CDR3 covers 15 residues. Looked up from germline, CDR1 is SGHDT and CDR2 is YYEEEE. The V gene lost 0 bases and the J gene lost 6 bases, with 13 bases spanning the gap. CDR3 in amino acids: CASSLDPGPSNEQFF. The CDR3 coding sequence is TGTGCCAGCAGCTTGGATCCAGGGCCCAGCAATGAGCAGTTCTTC.

The V and J genes are TRBV9 and TRBJ1-4, with TRBD1 matching 8 bases. Germline values: CDR1 SGDLS, CDR2 YYNGEE. This CDR3 has 19 residues. V lost 4 bases, J lost 8 bases, and 22 bases stayed unmatched. The CDR3 DNA sequence: TGTGCCAGCAGCCCCACGGCCGGACAGGGCATAATTTGGAAAGAAAAACTGTTTTTT. Its translation: CASSPTAGQGIIWKEKLFF.

The chain links TRBV6-1 to TRBJ2-1; TRBD2 agrees at 8 bases. This CDR3 is built from 15 residues. CDR1 is MNHNS, CDR2 SASEGT, per germline. The V segment lost 4 bases and the J segment 4 bases; nucleotides outside the gene matches: 6. The CDR3 region has the DNA TGTGCCAGCAGTGGGAGTAGCGGGGCTTACAATGAGCAGTTCTTC. Translated, it gives CASSGSSGAYNEQFF.